This T cell receptor (beta chain) was profiled in a study of beta chain features in type 1 diabetes. Overall study results and limits: Across all four CD4+ subsets, people with type 1 diabetes showed modestly shorter TCRB CDR3s.

Germline CDR1 KGHSH, CDR2 LQKENI. With 5 bases clipped from V and 0 bases from J, the junction kept 9 bases outside the gene matches. This CDR3 contains 17 residues. A single heparinised draw of approximately 110 mL on average was taken per donor. The sequenced template was cDNA made from the entire isolated RNA. Clones were read by immunoSEQ multiplex PCR, and TCRdb kept only the in-frame ones, dropping some. The sample consists of around 99,000 clones, under 40% of them appearing once. As for this clone: Its antigen is unknown.

Material: stem cell memory CD4+ T cells from blood. This receptor was taken from a woman under 30 in good health. This rearrangement joins TRBV18 to TRBJ1-5; 8 bases fit TRBD1. This chain's CDR3 is CASSAGGQGHSNQPQHF. CDR3 nucleotide sequence: TGTGCCAGCTCAGCAGGAGGACAGGGCCATAGCAATCAGCCCCAGCATTTT.